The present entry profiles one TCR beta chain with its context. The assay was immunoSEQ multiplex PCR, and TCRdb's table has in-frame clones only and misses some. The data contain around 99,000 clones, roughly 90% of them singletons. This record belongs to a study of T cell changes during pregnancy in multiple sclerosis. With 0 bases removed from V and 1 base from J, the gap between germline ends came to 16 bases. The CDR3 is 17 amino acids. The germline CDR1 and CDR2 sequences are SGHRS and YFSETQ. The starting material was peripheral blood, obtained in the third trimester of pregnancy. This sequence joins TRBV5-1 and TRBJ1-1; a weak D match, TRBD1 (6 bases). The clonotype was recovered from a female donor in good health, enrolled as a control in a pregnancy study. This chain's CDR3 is CASSLAVGTNPNTEAFF. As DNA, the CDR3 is TGCGCCAGCAGCTTGGCCGTCGGGACAAATCCGAACACTGAAGCTTTCTTT.